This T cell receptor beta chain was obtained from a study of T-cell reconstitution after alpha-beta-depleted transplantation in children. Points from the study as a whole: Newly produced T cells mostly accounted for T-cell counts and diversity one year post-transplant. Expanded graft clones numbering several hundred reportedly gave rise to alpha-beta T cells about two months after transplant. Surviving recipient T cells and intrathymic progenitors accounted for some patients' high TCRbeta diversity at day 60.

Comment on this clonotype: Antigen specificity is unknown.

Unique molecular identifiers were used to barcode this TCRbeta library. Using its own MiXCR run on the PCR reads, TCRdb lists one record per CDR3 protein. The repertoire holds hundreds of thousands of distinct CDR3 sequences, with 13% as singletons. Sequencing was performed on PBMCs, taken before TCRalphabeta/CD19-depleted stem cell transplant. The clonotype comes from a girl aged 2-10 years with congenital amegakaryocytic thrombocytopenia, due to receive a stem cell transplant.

Written as DNA, the CDR3 is TGTGCCAGCAGCTTGGACCCTGGAAACACGCAGTATTTT. Translating it yields CASSLDPGNTQYF. The rearrangement joins TRBV7-2 to TRBJ2-3; D is undetermined. V was cut by 3 bases and J by 9 bases, with 13 bases left in between. The CDR3 loop spans 13 amino acids. Germline V gene lookup returns CDR1 SGHTA and CDR2 FQGNSA.